This T cell receptor (beta chain) was profiled in a study of blood T cell repertoires in COVID-19. Study-level background: The United States, Italy and Spain were the sources of the acute and convalescent COVID-19 samples. Sources were T cells, B-cell-depleted T cells, or PBMCs; the material itself was cDNA or gDNA.

Per the study methods: Scientists estimated how many nucleated cells there were by amplifying reference gene primers. Clones were read by immunoSEQ multiplex PCR, and TCRdb kept only the in-frame ones, dropping some. That table furnishes V, J and clone size, whereas the DNA furnished D and trimming. The data hold roughly 170,000 clones, with about 88% observed a single time. The CDR3 is made up of 18 amino acids. The germline gives CDR1 KGHSH, CDR2 LQKENI. With V trimmed by 5 bases and J by 7 bases, 19 bases remained unmatched. The chain is built from TRBV18 and TRBJ2-7, with TRBD2 matching 11 bases. The sample was peripheral blood. The clonotype originates from a man aged 55-75 years with acute or convalescent COVID-19. CDR3 amino acids: CASSSSPFLAGGSEEQYF. The CDR3 nucleotides are TGTGCCAGCTCATCGTCCCCCTTTTTAGCGGGAGGGAGTGAAGAGCAGTACTTC.